A selection of T cell receptor beta chains follows, all from one sample in a study of blood T cell repertoires in COVID-19. Profiling relied on immunoSEQ multiplex PCR, and the TCRdb table lists in-frame clones only, not all of them. The sample comprises around 300,000 clones, around 90% of which are singletons, and 0.94% rests with the top ten. The sequenced sample was peripheral blood. These TCRs come from a woman in her thirties or forties who had recovered from COVID-19. CDR3s include the opening cysteine and the closing phenylalanine or tryptophan. D genes are given only for firm matches. Size values are once, few and many counts, or a class for expanded clones, and some rows have none.

D gene,V gene,clone size,J gene,CDR3 protein,CDR3 DNA
TRBD1,TRBV9,.,TRBJ1-6,CASSDPGQGYSPLHF,TGTGCCAGCAGCGATCCGGGACAGGGGTATTCACCCCTCCACTTT
.,TRBV28,.,TRBJ2-7,CASSRPVGASYEQYF,TGTGCCAGCAGTCGCCCGGTTGGGGCCTCCTACGAGCAGTACTTC
.,TRBV7-9,.,TRBJ1-5,CASGVGLAGISNQPQHF,TGTGCCAGCGGAGTGGGATTGGCGGGGATTAGCAATCAGCCCCAGCATTTT
TRBD1,TRBV4-1,.,TRBJ1-4,CASSRGQGMEKLFF,TGCGCCAGCAGCCGCGGACAGGGGATGGAAAAACTGTTTTTT
TRBD1,TRBV27,.,TRBJ2-7,CASSGTRGQGISYEQYF,TGTGCCAGCAGTGGGACCAGGGGACAGGGGATCTCCTACGAGCAGTACTTC
.,TRBV21-1,.,TRBJ2-7,CASSKGMRGLDRAYEQYF,TGTGCCAGCAGCAAAGGGATGAGGGGGCTGGACCGAGCTTACGAGCAGTACTTC
.,TRBV11-2,.,TRBJ2-7,CASSPQTSSYEQYF,TGTGCCAGCAGCCCTCAGACTAGCTCCTACGAGCAGTACTTC
.,TRBV3-1/TRBV3-2,.,TRBJ2-1,CASSQGLGPYNEQFF,TGTGCCAGCAGCCAGGGACTTGGCCCTTACAATGAGCAGTTCTTC
.,TRBV25-1,.,TRBJ1-3,CASSGGLGNTIYF,TGTGCCAGCAGTGGAGGGCTTGGAAACACCATATATTTT
.,TRBV7-9,.,TRBJ2-3,CASSLGGSRADTQYF,TGTGCCAGCAGCTTAGGAGGTAGTCGCGCAGATACGCAGTATTTT
.,TRBV27,once,TRBJ2-5,CASRKLGWETQYF,TGTGCCAGCAGAAAACTAGGTTGGGAGACCCAGTACTTC
TRBD1,TRBV5-6,once,TRBJ1-2,CASSSRTGYGYTF,TGTGCCAGCAGCTCACGGACAGGGTACGGCTACACCTTC
.,TRBV30,.,TRBJ2-7,CAWSLGGPGEQYF,TGTGCCTGGAGTCTTGGAGGGCCTGGGGAGCAGTACTTC
TRBD2,TRBV27,.,TRBJ2-7,CASRAGDTGNEQYF,TGTGCCAGCAGGGCGGGAGACACAGGCAACGAGCAGTACTTC
TRBD2,TRBV10-1,few,TRBJ2-7,CASSTSGRPYEQYF,TGCGCCAGCAGTACTAGCGGGCGACCCTACGAGCAGTACTTC
.,TRBV24-1,.,TRBJ2-1,CATSESPARPLRDNEQFF,TGTGCCACCAGTGAGTCCCCCGCCCGTCCCCTGAGGGATAATGAGCAGTTCTTC
.,TRBV2,.,TRBJ2-3,CASNPQGLTDTQYF,TGTGCCAGCAACCCCCAGGGGCTCACAGATACGCAGTATTTT
.,TRBV7-3,.,TRBJ1-5,CASSMSINQPQHF,TGTGCCAGCAGCATGTCCATTAATCAGCCCCAGCATTTT
.,TRBV15,once,TRBJ2-6,CATSRPLQGSGANVLTF,TGTGCCACCAGCAGGCCTTTACAGGGCTCCGGGGCCAACGTCCTGACTTTC
.,TRBV29-1,.,TRBJ2-2,CSVEDRTKNTGELFF,TGCAGCGTTGAAGATCGTACTAAGAACACCGGGGAGCTGTTTTTT
TRBD2,TRBV10-2,.,TRBJ2-2,CASMIVSGRRDTGELFF,TGCGCCAGCATGATCGTCAGCGGGAGAAGGGACACCGGGGAGCTGTTTTTT
.,TRBV7-9,.,TRBJ2-3,CASSSPLSSTDTQYF,TGTGCCAGCAGCTCACCACTCTCAAGCACAGATACGCAGTATTTT
TRBD1,TRBV2,once,TRBJ2-7,CASSEDRGDEQYF,TGTGCCAGCAGCGAGGACAGGGGCGACGAGCAGTACTTC
.,TRBV5-6,.,TRBJ1-1,CASSLFGVLNTEAFF,TGTGCCAGCAGCTTGTTCGGCGTACTAAACACTGAAGCTTTCTTT
TRBD2,TRBV29-1,.,TRBJ2-3,CSVEKAGAQYF,TGCAGCGTTGAAAAGGCGGGAGCGCAGTATTTT
.,TRBV3-1/TRBV3-2,few,TRBJ2-3,CASSQGWSAGTDTQYF,TGTGCCAGCAGCCAAGGATGGAGCGCGGGCACAGATACGCAGTATTTT
.,TRBV19,once,TRBJ2-3,CASSISDTQYF,TGTGCCAGTAGTATCTCAGATACGCAGTATTTT
TRBD1,TRBV19,.,TRBJ2-5,CASSRGQGFETQYF,TGTGCCAGTAGTAGGGGACAGGGTTTCGAGACCCAGTACTTC
.,TRBV27,.,TRBJ2-3,CASSWAASDTQYF,TGTGCCAGCAGTTGGGCAGCCTCAGATACGCAGTATTTT
TRBD2,TRBV28,.,TRBJ2-7,CASSSTSEIYEQYF,TGTGCCAGCAGTAGTACTAGCGAGATCTACGAGCAGTACTTC
TRBD2,TRBV15,.,TRBJ2-1,CATSPSGRVGDEQFF,TGTGCCACCTCGCCTAGCGGGAGAGTTGGCGATGAGCAGTTCTTC
TRBD1,TRBV7-3,few,TRBJ1-1,CASSFDRGGNTEAFF,TGTGCCAGCAGCTTCGACAGGGGAGGGAACACTGAAGCTTTCTTT
TRBD1,TRBV2,once,TRBJ2-7,CASRTGGSYEQYF,TGTGCCAGCAGGACAGGGGGGTCCTACGAGCAGTACTTC
.,TRBV5-5,.,TRBJ1-6,CASAQGGGALHF,TGTGCCAGCGCTCAGGGCGGAGGGGCCCTCCACTTT
TRBD2,TRBV27,once,TRBJ2-7,CASSLAGAMYEQYF,TGTGCCAGCAGTTTAGCGGGAGCGATGTACGAGCAGTACTTC
TRBD1,TRBV5-1,.,TRBJ2-1,CASSLQGGEQFF,TGCGCCAGCAGCTTACAGGGGGGTGAGCAGTTCTTC
.,TRBV15,.,TRBJ2-3,CATGPGTSSDTQYF,TGTGCCACCGGCCCAGGAACGAGTTCAGATACGCAGTATTTT
TRBD1,TRBV6-5,.,TRBJ2-5,CASSYNTGGKETQYF,TGTGCCAGCAGTTATAACACAGGGGGCAAAGAGACCCAGTACTTC
.,TRBV18,.,TRBJ2-1,CASSPSRNEQFF,TGTGCCAGCTCACCGTCGCGGAATGAGCAGTTCTTC
.,TRBV3-1/TRBV3-2,.,TRBJ2-1,CASSQRGGSDGYNEQFF,TGTGCCAGCAGCCAAAGGGGGGGATCGGACGGCTACAATGAGCAGTTCTTC
TRBD1,TRBV5-1,.,TRBJ2-3,CASSYRTGGADTQYF,TGCGCCAGCAGCTATCGGACAGGCGGAGCAGATACGCAGTATTTT
TRBD2,TRBV7-3,.,TRBJ2-1,CASSLSSGTSLGEQFF,TGTGCCAGCAGCTTAAGTAGCGGGACGTCTCTGGGTGAGCAGTTCTTC
TRBD2,TRBV10-1,.,TRBJ2-1,CASSGTGTSGTLNEQFF,TGCGCCAGCAGTGGAACCGGGACTAGCGGGACTCTTAATGAGCAGTTCTTC
TRBD2,TRBV7-8,.,TRBJ2-3,CASSLEGLAGTGSTDTQYF,TGTGCCAGCAGCTTAGAGGGACTAGCGGGAACAGGCAGCACAGATACGCAGTATTTT
TRBD1,TRBV19,.,TRBJ2-3,CASSTGQGRTDTQYF,TGTGCCAGTAGCACCGGACAGGGCAGGACAGATACGCAGTATTTT
TRBD2,TRBV7-3,.,TRBJ2-7,CASSLKRDRYEQYF,TGTGCCAGCAGCTTAAAGCGGGATAGATACGAGCAGTACTTC
.,TRBV27,.,TRBJ1-5,CASSLFGGVGNQPQHF,TGTGCCAGCAGTTTGTTCGGGGGTGTTGGCAATCAGCCCCAGCATTTT
TRBD1,TRBV28,.,TRBJ1-3,CASSSNPGQGTGNTIYF,TGTGCCAGCAGTTCAAACCCGGGACAGGGGACTGGAAACACCATATATTTT